This T cell receptor (delta chain) derives from a study of delta chains in infants with herpesvirus infections. CDR1 TSWWSYY and CDR2 QGS come from the germline V gene. V trimming: 1 base; J trimming: 0 bases; junction bases outside the gene matches: 24. This CDR3 is built from 23 residues. TCR cDNA was made from PBMC RNA with gamma- and delta-chain-specific primers. TCRdb called clones anew from the RT-PCR reads with CATT. Of more than 900 delta-chain clones in the sample, 27% are singletons; the top ten hold 14%. This TCR came from a human donor who was a Ugandan infant, either HIV-exposed or HIV-unexposed (not recorded which). V and J are TRDV1 and TRDJ1, with TRDD3 matching over 9 bases. The sample in question was peripheral blood, obtained at time point 2 of longitudinal follow-up. CDR3 loop: CALGERVGARYWGRTTYTDKLIF. The CDR3 nucleotides are TGTGCTCTTGGGGAACGAGTTGGGGCCCGGTACTGGGGGAGGACGACGTACACCGATAAACTCATCTTT.